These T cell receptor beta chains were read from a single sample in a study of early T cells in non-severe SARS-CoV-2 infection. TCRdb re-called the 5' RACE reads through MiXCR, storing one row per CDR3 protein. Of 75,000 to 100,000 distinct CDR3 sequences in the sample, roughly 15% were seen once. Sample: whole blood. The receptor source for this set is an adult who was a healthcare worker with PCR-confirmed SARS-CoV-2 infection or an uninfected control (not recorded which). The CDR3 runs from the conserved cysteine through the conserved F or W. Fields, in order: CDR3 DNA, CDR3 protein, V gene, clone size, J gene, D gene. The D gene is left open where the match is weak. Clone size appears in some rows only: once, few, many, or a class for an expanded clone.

TGTGCCAGCAGCTTAGCGACGGCTTACAATGAGCAGTTCTTC,CASSLATAYNEQFF,TRBV7-2,few,TRBJ2-1,-
TGTGCCAGCAGCTTGGGAAGCGGGGGGGCGTACAATGAGCAGTTCTTC,CASSLGSGGAYNEQFF,TRBV13,few,TRBJ2-1,TRBD2
TGTGCCAGTTCCGGGACAGCCTACGAGCAGTACTTC,CASSGTAYEQYF,TRBV27,-,TRBJ2-7,TRBD1
TGCAGTGCGGCAGTGGCTAGCGGATTTGCCGAGCAGTACTTC,CSAAVASGFAEQYF,TRBV20-1,many,TRBJ2-7,TRBD2
TGTGCCAGCAGTCCGCTATCAGGCAGACCGGCAACTAATGAAAAACTGTTTTTT,CASSPLSGRPATNEKLFF,TRBV6-5,few,TRBJ1-4,-
TGCAGTGCAACGACAGGGAAAGAGACCCAGTACTTC,CSATTGKETQYF,TRBV20-1,-,TRBJ2-5,TRBD1
TGTGCCAGCAGTTACTTGTGGGGACAGTATAGGAGAGAGACCCAGTACTTC,CASSYLWGQYRRETQYF,TRBV6-5,many,TRBJ2-5,TRBD1
TGTGCCAGCAAAATTAGCGGTTTGGGGAACGAGCAGTACTTC,CASKISGLGNEQYF,TRBV6-5,-,TRBJ2-7,-
TGTGCCAGCAGCGTAGGGGCCCACGAGCAGTACTTC,CASSVGAHEQYF,TRBV7-2,few,TRBJ2-7,-
TGCAGCGTTGAAGTGGCCAGGGGCTCCTATGGCTACACCTTC,CSVEVARGSYGYTF,TRBV29-1,-,TRBJ1-2,-
TGTGCCAGCAGCCCTCATACTGGGACGGCCTACGAGCAGTACTTC,CASSPHTGTAYEQYF,TRBV7-9,-,TRBJ2-7,-
TGTGCCAGCAGGGGGAACAGGGTTTTACAAGGCTACACCTTC,CASRGNRVLQGYTF,TRBV27,-,TRBJ1-2,-
TGCAGCGTTGCCCGGGAGTTCTACAATGAGCAGTTCTTC,CSVAREFYNEQFF,TRBV29-1,many,TRBJ2-1,-
TGTGCCAGCAGAAAACCGCGGACAGGGAACACCGGGGAGCTGTTTTTT,CASRKPRTGNTGELFF,TRBV7-2,-,TRBJ2-2,TRBD1
TGTGCCAGCAGCCAAGAGTGGGGCGCAGCTTTCTTT,CASSQEWGAAFF,TRBV3-1,-,TRBJ1-1,-
TGCGCCAGCCACTCGAGGGGGCTAGGAGAGACCCAGTACTTC,CASHSRGLGETQYF,TRBV5-1,many,TRBJ2-5,TRBD1
TGCAGTGCTAGACAGGGCGGGAACACTGAAGCTTTCTTT,CSARQGGNTEAFF,TRBV20-1,many,TRBJ1-1,-
TGCGCCAGCAGCTTGGCCGGGCCGGGGGATTACACTGAAGCTTTCTTT,CASSLAGPGDYTEAFF,TRBV5-1,-,TRBJ1-1,-
TGTGCCAGTAGTATATGGATGGACACCGGGGAGCTGTTTTTT,CASSIWMDTGELFF,TRBV19,few,TRBJ2-2,-
TGTGCCAGCAGCCCTAGGGACAGGACTGACACTGAAGCTTTCTTT,CASSPRDRTDTEAFF,TRBV4-2,-,TRBJ1-1,TRBD1
TGTGCCAGTAGTTCAGGGACCTACGAGCAGTACTTC,CASSSGTYEQYF,TRBV19,many,TRBJ2-7,-
TGCGCCAGCAGCCAAGATTACCGGCCGGGAGAGACAGATACGCAGTATTTT,CASSQDYRPGETDTQYF,TRBV4-3,-,TRBJ2-3,-
TGTGCCAGCAGTCGGGAGGGGAATCAGCCCCAGCATTTT,CASSREGNQPQHF,TRBV25-1,many,TRBJ1-5,-
TGTGCCAGCAGTTACACGAGAATTTCTGGAAACACCATATATTTT,CASSYTRISGNTIYF,TRBV6-5,few,TRBJ1-3,-
TGTGCCAGCAGCTTAGTGGGACAGGGGAACACCGGGGAGCTGTTTTTT,CASSLVGQGNTGELFF,TRBV11-2,few,TRBJ2-2,TRBD1
TGTGCCAGCAGTCGGGACAGGGATTATTTGTTAGATCAGCCCCAGCATTTT,CASSRDRDYLLDQPQHF,TRBV6-2/TRBV6-3,-,TRBJ1-5,TRBD1
TGTGCCTGGAGTGTACTGTGGGGGGACTACGAGCAGTACTTC,CAWSVLWGDYEQYF,TRBV30,-,TRBJ2-7,-
TGCAGTGCTAGAGATTTAGGGGGTCGGTCAGATACGCAGTATTTT,CSARDLGGRSDTQYF,TRBV20-1,-,TRBJ2-3,-
TGTGCCAGCAGTTACGTGGGGGCAGCTCAGCCCCAGCATTTT,CASSYVGAAQPQHF,TRBV6-2/TRBV6-3,few,TRBJ1-5,-
TGTGCCAGCAACCCGCTCCGGACTAGCGGTGACAATGAGCAGTTCTTC,CASNPLRTSGDNEQFF,TRBV11-2,few,TRBJ2-1,TRBD2
TGTGCCAGCAGTTTAGCGCTTAGGGGCTGGGGCACTGAAGCTTTCTTT,CASSLALRGWGTEAFF,TRBV12-3/TRBV12-4,few,TRBJ1-1,-